Listed below are T cell receptor beta chains from one sample, sequenced in a study of T cell responses to AZD1222 COVID-19 vaccine. Data came from immunoSEQ multiplex PCR; TCRdb stores just in-frame clones and leaves some out. The sample has some 80,000 clones, more than 75% seen once. The specimen was peripheral blood, collected on day 0 of AZD1222 vaccination. These receptors came from an adult in good health. Both conserved end residues are part of each CDR3. The D gene is left open where the match is weak. The size entry is marked missing in some rows and otherwise reads once, few, many or a size class.

>TRBV11-3|NA|NA|TRBJ1-1
TGTGCCAGCAGCGAAGGGGGAATGGGGACTGAAGCTTTCTTT
CASSEGGMGTEAFF
>TRBV5-6|NA|NA|TRBJ2-1
TGTGCCAGCAGCTTGCTGTCAGGAAACGATGAGCAGTTCTTC
CASSLLSGNDEQFF
>TRBV6-5|NA|NA|TRBJ1-6
TGTGCCAGCAGTTACTCGACGGACGGGTTTTCACCCCTCCACTTT
CASSYSTDGFSPLHF
>TRBV19|NA|TRBD2|TRBJ2-7
TGTGCCAGTAGTTCTCAAATAGCGGGTAGCTCCTACGAGCAGTACTTC
CASSSQIAGSSYEQYF
>TRBV12-3/TRBV12-4|few|NA|TRBJ1-1
TGTGCCACCTCCAGGGTCCGAAACACTGAAGCTTTCTTT
CATSRVRNTEAFF
>TRBV18|NA|NA|TRBJ2-6
TGTGCCAGCTCACCGACTGTATCTGGGGCCAACGTCCTGACTTTC
CASSPTVSGANVLTF
>TRBV5-4|NA|TRBD1|TRBJ1-1
TGTGCCAGCAGCAAAGGGGGGGACAGGGGAGGAAACACTGAAGCTTTCTTT
CASSKGGDRGGNTEAFF
>TRBV28|NA|NA|TRBJ2-1
TGTGCCAGCAGTTTATTGTTGAATGAGCAGTTCTTC
CASSLLLNEQFF
>TRBV24-1|NA|NA|TRBJ1-1
TGTGCCACCAGTGGAAGCGGGTCTGAAGCTTTCTTT
CATSGSGSEAFF
>TRBV6-5|few|TRBD1|TRBJ1-2
TGTGCCAGCAGTTTCACCGGGACAGGTTATGGCTACACCTTC
CASSFTGTGYGYTF
>TRBV6-6|NA|TRBD2|TRBJ2-1
TGTGCCAGCAGTCAACTAGCGGGGGACAATGAGCAGTTCTTC
CASSQLAGDNEQFF
>TRBV24-1|NA|TRBD1|TRBJ2-7
TGTGCCACCAGTGCCGGGGACAGGGGGCGATTCTACGAGCAGTACTTC
CATSAGDRGRFYEQYF
>TRBV5-1|NA|NA|TRBJ2-6
TGCGCCAGCAGCAGAGAAGGGGTAAGGCGCTCTGGGGCCAACGTCCTGACTTTC
CASSREGVRRSGANVLTF
>TRBV2|NA|TRBD2|TRBJ2-6
TGTGCCAGCAACTTGATGGTAGCGGGAGGTGCTGGGGCCAACGTCCTGACTTTC
CASNLMVAGGAGANVLTF
>TRBV12-3/TRBV12-4|NA|NA|TRBJ2-2
TGTGCCAGCAGTTTATTTGGCACCGGGGAGCTGTTTTTT
CASSLFGTGELFF
>TRBV7-9|NA|TRBD1|TRBJ1-4
TGTGCCGGCCACAGGGGGGTTAATGAAAAACTGTTTTTT
CAGHRGVNEKLFF
>TRBV2|NA|TRBD2|TRBJ2-6
TGTGCCGGAAAGCGGGATCTAGCGGTTTTTTTATCTGGGGCCAACGTCCTGACTTTC
CAGKRDLAVFLSGANVLTF
>TRBV29-1|NA|NA|TRBJ2-5
TGCAGCGTTTCCGGTCTTCAAGAGACCCAGTACTTC
CSVSGLQETQYF
>TRBV6-5|NA|NA|TRBJ1-1
TGTGCCAGCACAGGGACGGAGAGATACACTGAAGCTTTCTTT
CASTGTERYTEAFF
>TRBV18|NA|TRBD2|TRBJ2-4
TGTGCCAGCTCACAGGGACTAGCGGATATAGCCAAAAACATTCAGTACTTC
CASSQGLADIAKNIQYF
>TRBV5-1|NA|NA|TRBJ2-7
TGCGCCAGCAGCGGCACTTCCGGGATAACCTACGAGCAGTACTTC
CASSGTSGITYEQYF
>TRBV30|NA|NA|TRBJ1-2
TGTGCCTGGAGTCGCCAGGATGGCAGCTACACCTTC
CAWSRQDGSYTF
>TRBV28|NA|NA|TRBJ2-7
TGTGCCAGCAGTTTCTTTCAGGACAGCGAATTCTACGAGCAGTACTTC
CASSFFQDSEFYEQYF
>TRBV3-1/TRBV3-2|NA|TRBD1|TRBJ2-7
TGTGCCAGCAGCCACCGCCCCGGGACAGCCAACTACGAGCAGTACTTC
CASSHRPGTANYEQYF
>TRBV20-1|NA|NA|TRBJ1-6
TGCAGTGCTAGTGTAGGACTCTCTGATGATTCACCCCTCCACTTT
CSASVGLSDDSPLHF
>TRBV7-8|NA|NA|TRBJ2-2
TGTGCCAGCAGGCGCAGGGGTACCGGGGAGCTGTTTTTT
CASRRRGTGELFF
>TRBV18|NA|NA|TRBJ2-5
TGTGCCAGCTCACCACCGCAGTTAGAGACCCAGTACTTC
CASSPPQLETQYF
>TRBV9|once|NA|TRBJ2-1
TGTGCCAGCAGCGTAGAGGTACAAAGCAATGAGCAGTTCTTC
CASSVEVQSNEQFF
>TRBV18|NA|TRBD1|TRBJ1-1
TGTGCCAGCTCGGGGACAGGGCGGGCTGAAGCTTTCTTT
CASSGTGRAEAFF
>TRBV11-3|NA|NA|TRBJ2-7
TGTGCCAGCAGCCCCACCGCGGGACAGACCTACGAGCAGTACTTC
CASSPTAGQTYEQYF
>TRBV2|once|NA|TRBJ2-1
TGTGCCAGCAGTGCCAAAGTAATTGAGCACAATGAGCAGTTCTTC
CASSAKVIEHNEQFF
>TRBV7-9|NA|TRBD2|TRBJ2-1
TGTGCCAGCAGCTTCCCGCCGGGACTAGCGGGAGGGGGTGAGCAGTTCTTC
CASSFPPGLAGGGEQFF
>TRBV9|NA|NA|TRBJ2-3
TGTGCCAGCAGCCGGGGAGGTACAGATACGCAGTATTTT
CASSRGGTDTQYF
>TRBV6-2/TRBV6-3|NA|TRBD2|TRBJ2-2
TGTGCCAGCTGTTGGGTACTAGCGCCCGGCACCGGGGAGCTGTTTTTT
CASCWVLAPGTGELFF
>TRBV29-1|NA|NA|TRBJ1-3
TGCAGCGTTTTCTTGGACAGCGCCGGAAACACCATATATTTT
CSVFLDSAGNTIYF
>TRBV30|NA|TRBD1|TRBJ2-2
TGTGCCTGGCTTTTTAGGCCGGGACAGCTTACCGGGGAGCTGTTTTTT
CAWLFRPGQLTGELFF
>TRBV4-2|NA|TRBD1|TRBJ2-5
TGTGCCAGCAGCGAGGGGACAGGGGGCGGAAAGACCCAGTACTTC
CASSEGTGGGKTQYF
>TRBV10-3|NA|TRBD2|TRBJ2-1
TGTGCCATCAACGGACTAGCGGGAGTAGGCTACAATGAGCAGTTCTTC
CAINGLAGVGYNEQFF
>TRBV19|NA|NA|TRBJ2-2
TGTGCCAGTAGTATAGGACAGGTTCAAGGAAACACCGGGGAGCTGTTTTTT
CASSIGQVQGNTGELFF
>TRBV4-1|NA|NA|TRBJ1-6
TGCGCCAGCAGCCCAGGTGCAGGGTCACCCCTCCACTTT
CASSPGAGSPLHF
>TRBV5-1|NA|NA|TRBJ1-1
TGCGCCACCCGGACATCACCACGGAACACTGAAGCTTTCTTT
CATRTSPRNTEAFF
>TRBV28|NA|TRBD1|TRBJ1-6
TGTGCCAGCAGTTTTCTCCTCGGGACAGTGAATAATTCACCCCTCCACTTT
CASSFLLGTVNNSPLHF